One T cell receptor beta chain is described in this entry. CDR3 size: 12 residues. After removal of 5 bases from V and 5 bases from J, the junction contained 4 bases not matched to a gene. CDR1 GTSNPN and CDR2 SVGIG come from the germline V gene (reference sequence). The entry originates in a study of blood T cell repertoires in COVID-19. Turning to the study itself: PBMCs, B-cell-depleted T cells, or T cells provided the cDNA or gDNA that made up the material.

In the original processing: Amplification of reference gene primers provided the estimated nucleated cell counts. Some clones are missing from TCRdb's copy, which holds only in-frame ones; the method was immunoSEQ multiplex PCR. D and trimming come from the DNA, and the V and J calls and clone size come from that table. The sample shows around 30,000 clones, about nine tenths of them seen only once. Source material: peripheral blood. The TCR was taken from an elderly man with acute or convalescent COVID-19. The J gene is TRBJ2-5, the V gene TRBV30; 8 positions agree with TRBD1. DNA for the CDR3: TGTGCCTGGCAGGGGGCTGGGGAGACCCAGTACTTC. Its translation is CAWQGAGETQYF.